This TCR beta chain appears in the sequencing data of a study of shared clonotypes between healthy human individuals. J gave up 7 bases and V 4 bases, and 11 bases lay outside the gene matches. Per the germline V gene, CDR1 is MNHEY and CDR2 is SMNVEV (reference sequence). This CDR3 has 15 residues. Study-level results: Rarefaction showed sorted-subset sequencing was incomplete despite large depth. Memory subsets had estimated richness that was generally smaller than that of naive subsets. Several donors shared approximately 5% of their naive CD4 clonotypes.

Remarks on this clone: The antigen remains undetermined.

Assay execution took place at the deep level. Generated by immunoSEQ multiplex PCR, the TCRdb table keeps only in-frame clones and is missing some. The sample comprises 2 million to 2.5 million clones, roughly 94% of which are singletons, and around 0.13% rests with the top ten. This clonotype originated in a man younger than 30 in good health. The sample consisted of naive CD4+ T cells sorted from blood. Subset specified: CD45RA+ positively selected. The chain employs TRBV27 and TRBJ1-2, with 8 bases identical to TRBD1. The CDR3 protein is CASSSRQGLYSGYTF. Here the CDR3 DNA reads TGTGCCAGCAGTTCAAGACAGGGGCTGTATTCTGGCTACACCTTC.